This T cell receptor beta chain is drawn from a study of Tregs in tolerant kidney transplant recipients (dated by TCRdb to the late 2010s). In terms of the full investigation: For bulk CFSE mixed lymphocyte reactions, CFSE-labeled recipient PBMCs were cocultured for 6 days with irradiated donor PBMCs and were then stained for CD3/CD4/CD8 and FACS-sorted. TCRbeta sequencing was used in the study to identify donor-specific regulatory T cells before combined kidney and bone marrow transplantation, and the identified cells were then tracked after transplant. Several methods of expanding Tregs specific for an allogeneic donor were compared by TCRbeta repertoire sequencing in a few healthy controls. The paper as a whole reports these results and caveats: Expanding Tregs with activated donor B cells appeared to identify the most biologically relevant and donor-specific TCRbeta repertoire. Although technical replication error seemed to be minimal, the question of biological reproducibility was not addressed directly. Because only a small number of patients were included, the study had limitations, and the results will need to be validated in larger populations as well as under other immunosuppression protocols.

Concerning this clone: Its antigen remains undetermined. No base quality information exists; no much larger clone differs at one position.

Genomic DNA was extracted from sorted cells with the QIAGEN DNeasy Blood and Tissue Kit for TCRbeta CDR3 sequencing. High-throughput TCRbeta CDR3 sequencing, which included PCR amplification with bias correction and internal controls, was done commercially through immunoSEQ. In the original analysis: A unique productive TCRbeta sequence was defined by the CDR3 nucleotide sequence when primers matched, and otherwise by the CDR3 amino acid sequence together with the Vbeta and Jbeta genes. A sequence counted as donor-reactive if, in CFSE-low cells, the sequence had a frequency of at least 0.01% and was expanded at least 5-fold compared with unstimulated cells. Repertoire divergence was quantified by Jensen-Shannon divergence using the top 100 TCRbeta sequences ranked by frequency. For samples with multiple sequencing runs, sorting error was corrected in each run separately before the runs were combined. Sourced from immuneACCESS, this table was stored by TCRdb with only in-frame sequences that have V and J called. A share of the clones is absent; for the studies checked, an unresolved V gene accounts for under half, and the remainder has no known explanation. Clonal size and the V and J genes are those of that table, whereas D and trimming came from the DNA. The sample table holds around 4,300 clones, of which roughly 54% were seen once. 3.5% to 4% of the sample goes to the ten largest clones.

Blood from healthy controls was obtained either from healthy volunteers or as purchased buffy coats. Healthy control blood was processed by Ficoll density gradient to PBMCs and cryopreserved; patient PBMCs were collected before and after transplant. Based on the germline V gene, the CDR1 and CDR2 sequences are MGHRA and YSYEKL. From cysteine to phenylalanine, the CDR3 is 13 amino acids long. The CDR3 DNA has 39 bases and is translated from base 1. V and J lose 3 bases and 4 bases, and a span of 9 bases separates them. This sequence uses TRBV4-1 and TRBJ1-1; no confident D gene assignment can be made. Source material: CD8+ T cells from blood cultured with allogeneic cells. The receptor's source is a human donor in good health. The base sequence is TGCGCCAGCAGCCATATAGGTTTCACTGAAGCTTTCTTT. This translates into CASSHIGFTEAFF.